This is a list of T cell receptor beta chains from one sample in a study of shared clonotypes between healthy human individuals. The protocol was immunoSEQ multiplex PCR, while the TCRdb copy is restricted to in-frame clones and leaves out a portion. The sample contains around 1,000,000 clones, about 72% of which appear only once. Sequencing was carried out using memory CD4+ T cells from PBMCs. The receptors were gathered from a man younger than 35 in good health. Some clones in this sample may be carry-over from other donors' samples. CDR3s include the opening cysteine and the closing phenylalanine or tryptophan. The order of the fields is CDR3 DNA, CDR3 protein, V gene, D gene, J gene, clone size, CDR3 length. A D gene is named only where the DNA matches it firmly. Rows give clone size only sometimes, using once, few, many, or a class for an expanded clone.

TGTGCCAGCAGCTCCGGGACAGCGGTTTACAATGAGCAGTTCTTC | CASSSGTAVYNEQFF | TRBV5-4 | TRBD1 | TRBJ2-1 | NA | 15
TGTGCCAGCAGCGCAGGGGGACTAGTATCAGATACGCAGTATTTT | CASSAGGLVSDTQYF | TRBV7-3 | NA | TRBJ2-3 | few | 15
TGCGCCAGCAGCCAAGTCTGGGTTGGCGAGCAGTACTTC | CASSQVWVGEQYF | TRBV4-1 | NA | TRBJ2-7 | NA | 13
TGTGCCAGCAGCAAAGCAGGGATCGGCGAGCAGTACTTC | CASSKAGIGEQYF | TRBV6-6 | NA | TRBJ2-7 | NA | 13
TGTGCCACCTCGGCGGGAGGCAGTAGAGATACGCAGTATTTT | CATSAGGSRDTQYF | TRBV9 | TRBD2 | TRBJ2-3 | NA | 14
TGTGCCTGGAACGCCGGGACTAGCGGGAGTTGCTACTTC | CAWNAGTSGSCYF | TRBV30 | TRBD2 | TRBJ2-7 | NA | 13
TGCAGCGTTGAAAACTACAATGAGCAGTTCTTC | CSVENYNEQFF | TRBV29-1 | NA | TRBJ2-1 | many | 11
TGTGCCAGCAAATTCGCAGGGGGCGAAGACTATGGCTACACCTTC | CASKFAGGEDYGYTF | TRBV27 | TRBD1 | TRBJ1-2 | NA | 15
TGTGCCAGCAGTGCCGTTCGGGGACCTTACGAGCAGTACTTC | CASSAVRGPYEQYF | TRBV25-1 | NA | TRBJ2-7 | NA | 14
TGCAGCGTTTCTTCAGGCTCCTACGAGCAGTACTTC | CSVSSGSYEQYF | TRBV29-1 | NA | TRBJ2-7 | NA | 12
TGTGCCTGGAGTAAGCTTAAGGGCCCGGGCAATCAGCCCCAGCATTTT | CAWSKLKGPGNQPQHF | TRBV30 | NA | TRBJ1-5 | once | 16
TGTGCCAGCAGTAGATGGGACAACTACGAGCAGTACTTC | CASSRWDNYEQYF | TRBV28 | NA | TRBJ2-7 | NA | 13
TGTGCCAGCCAGGACAGGGCGGACTATGGCTACACCTTC | CASQDRADYGYTF | TRBV28 | TRBD1 | TRBJ1-2 | NA | 13
TGTGCCAGCAGAGAACTAGCGGGAGCAAGCACCGGGGAGCTGTTTTTT | CASRELAGASTGELFF | TRBV2 | TRBD2 | TRBJ2-2 | NA | 16
TGTGCCAGCAGCTCCGCAGCGGGAGGATACAATGAGCAGTTCTTC | CASSSAAGGYNEQFF | TRBV7-6 | TRBD2 | TRBJ2-1 | few | 15
TGTGCCTGGAGCGACAGGGTGGGCTACACCTTC | CAWSDRVGYTF | TRBV30 | TRBD1 | TRBJ1-2 | few | 11
TGTGCCAGCAGCCACGGGACTAGCTACCAAGAGACCCAGTACTTC | CASSHGTSYQETQYF | TRBV7-2 | TRBD2 | TRBJ2-5 | once | 15
TGTGCCAGCAGCTTAGTTAGTGACATTGAGTACTTC | CASSLVSDIEYF | TRBV11-2 | NA | TRBJ2-5 | NA | 12
TGTGCCAGCAGCTCACTCGGGGCCTCTAGCACAGATACGCAGTATTTT | CASSSLGASSTDTQYF | TRBV28 | NA | TRBJ2-3 | NA | 16
TGTGCCAGCAGTTACCGGCAGGTTGGCTATGGCTACACCTTC | CASSYRQVGYGYTF | TRBV6-5 | NA | TRBJ1-2 | NA | 14
TGTGCCAGCAGCTTGCCAGGATCAGCGGGCTACAATGAGCAGTTCTTC | CASSLPGSAGYNEQFF | TRBV5-6 | NA | TRBJ2-1 | NA | 16
TGCGCCAGCAGCTTGGGTCGAGATCAGCCCCAGCATTTT | CASSLGRDQPQHF | TRBV5-1 | NA | TRBJ1-5 | NA | 13
TGCGCCACCACCACAACCGGGACAGAAGAGACCCAGTACTTC | CATTTTGTEETQYF | TRBV5-1 | TRBD1 | TRBJ2-5 | NA | 14
TGTGCCACCAGCAGGGGGGGGACAGATAATGAAAAACTGTTTTTT | CATSRGGTDNEKLFF | TRBV15 | TRBD1 | TRBJ1-4 | NA | 15
TGTGCCAGCAGCTTGTTTACAGAAAATTCTGAAGCTTTCTTT | CASSLFTENSEAFF | TRBV7-8 | NA | TRBJ1-1 | NA | 14
TGTGCCAGCAGTTTATCGCTCCCTCAGGGACAGGGACGCAATCAGCCCCAGCATTTT | CASSLSLPQGQGRNQPQHF | TRBV28 | TRBD1 | TRBJ1-5 | NA | 19
TGTGCCAGCAGCCCCCGGGACCTTAACTATGGCTACACCTTC | CASSPRDLNYGYTF | TRBV7-2 | NA | TRBJ1-2 | NA | 14
TGTGCCAGCAGCTTAGGCGCAGGGGTTAACTATGGCTACACCTTC | CASSLGAGVNYGYTF | TRBV7-9 | NA | TRBJ1-2 | NA | 15
TGTGCCAGCAGCGTAGGCCTAGCTAAAGAGACCCAGTACTTC | CASSVGLAKETQYF | TRBV9 | NA | TRBJ2-5 | NA | 14
TGTGCCAGCAGCTTAGTTCAGGGGACAAACACCATATATTTT | CASSLVQGTNTIYF | TRBV7-9 | NA | TRBJ1-3 | NA | 14
TGTGCCAGCAGCTTACCGGGACAGGGCGGTGGCTACACCTTC | CASSLPGQGGGYTF | TRBV7-9 | TRBD1 | TRBJ1-2 | once | 14
TGTGCCAGTAGTCCGAGCCGGACTAGCGGGAGTTACAATGAGCAGTTCTTC | CASSPSRTSGSYNEQFF | TRBV19 | TRBD2 | TRBJ2-1 | NA | 17
TGCGCCAGCAGCTTGGCTGGAGCGGGAGGCGGGTACTTC | CASSLAGAGGGYF | TRBV5-1 | TRBD2 | TRBJ2-4 | few | 13
TGTGCCAGCAGAGGTAGTTACAATGAGCAGTTCTTC | CASRGSYNEQFF | TRBV28 | NA | TRBJ2-1 | NA | 12
TGCGCCAGCAGTGACAAGCGTCCGGCAATGAACACTGAAGCTTTCTTT | CASSDKRPAMNTEAFF | TRBV10-1 | NA | TRBJ1-1 | NA | 16
TGTGCCAGCAGCTTAGGCCTAACTAGCGGCACAGATACGCAGTATTTT | CASSLGLTSGTDTQYF | TRBV11-2 | TRBD2 | TRBJ2-3 | NA | 16
TGTGCCAGCAGGCCACAGGGAAGCTACACTGAAGCTTTCTTT | CASRPQGSYTEAFF | TRBV5-4 | NA | TRBJ1-1 | few | 14
TGTGCCAGCTCACTACCACCGGGTCCTAATTCACCCCTCCACTTT | CASSLPPGPNSPLHF | TRBV18 | NA | TRBJ1-6 | NA | 15
TGTGCCAGCAGCTTAGGCCGGGGTGAGCAGTACTTC | CASSLGRGEQYF | TRBV7-6 | NA | TRBJ2-7 | NA | 12
TGTGCCAGCAGCCCGCGGGGCGCGGAGCCCCAGCATTTT | CASSPRGAEPQHF | TRBV7-2 | NA | TRBJ1-5 | NA | 13
TGTGCCATCAGTGCCCAGGGGCAGCCTTGGGAGACCCAGTACTTC | CAISAQGQPWETQYF | TRBV10-3 | NA | TRBJ2-5 | NA | 15
TGTGCCAGCAGCGTAGGTTGGGATGCGTTAGGAAAACTGTTTTTT | CASSVGWDALGKLFF | TRBV9 | NA | TRBJ1-4 | NA | 15
TGTGCCAGCAGCTGGGGGCTATGGGGACAGACTAGGAACACTGAAGCTTTCTTT | CASSWGLWGQTRNTEAFF | TRBV11-2 | TRBD1 | TRBJ1-1 | NA | 18
TGTGCCAGCTCACCACTCGGACTCAATGAGCAGTTCTTC | CASSPLGLNEQFF | TRBV18 | NA | TRBJ2-1 | NA | 13
TGTGCCAGTAGTATGACCGGGACTGTGGCGACCTACTATGGCTACACCTTC | CASSMTGTVATYYGYTF | TRBV19 | NA | TRBJ1-2 | NA | 17
TGTGCCAGTAGTATAAGGCGGGGGGGAGACAACTCTAATGAAAAACTGTTTTTT | CASSIRRGGDNSNEKLFF | TRBV19 | NA | TRBJ1-4 | NA | 18
TGTGCCAGCAGCCAGACGGACAGGGGCTACGAGCAGTACTTC | CASSQTDRGYEQYF | TRBV7-6 | TRBD1 | TRBJ2-7 | NA | 14
TGTGCCTGGGGCAAAGCCAGGGTTTTGAATGGCTACACCTTC | CAWGKARVLNGYTF | TRBV30 | NA | TRBJ1-2 | NA | 14
TGTGCCAGCAGTTTGGGAGCGGGAGCCTCCGAGCAGTACTTC | CASSLGAGASEQYF | TRBV6-5 | TRBD2 | TRBJ2-7 | NA | 14
TGTGCCAGTAGTTCATCACAGGGTCTTAGAAACGAGCAGTACTTC | CASSSSQGLRNEQYF | TRBV19 | NA | TRBJ2-7 | NA | 15
TGTGCCTGGTCTTTAGGGAGCTCCTACGAGCAGTACTTC | CAWSLGSSYEQYF | TRBV30 | NA | TRBJ2-7 | NA | 13
TGTGCCACCACCTACGGCAAGCGGGAGACACAGTTCTTC | CATTYGKRETQFF | TRBV15 | TRBD2 | TRBJ2-1 | NA | 13
TGTGCCAGCAGCTTCCTAGCGCCCGGGAGAGGCACAGATACGCAGTATTTT | CASSFLAPGRGTDTQYF | TRBV5-8 | NA | TRBJ2-3 | few | 17
TGTGCCAGCTCAAACGCGGCAGGGGCGGATCAGCCCCAGCATTTT | CASSNAAGADQPQHF | TRBV18 | NA | TRBJ1-5 | NA | 15
TGTGCCAGCAGCTCCGACTTGGGGTCCTACAATGAGCAGTTCTTC | CASSSDLGSYNEQFF | TRBV11-3 | NA | TRBJ2-1 | NA | 15
TGTGCCAGCAGCTTGGCCCGGGAGGGTACCAATGAGCAGTTCTTC | CASSLAREGTNEQFF | TRBV5-4 | TRBD2 | TRBJ2-1 | once | 15
TGTGCCAGCAGCCTGTCACGTCAGGGGTCCAACTATGGCTACACCTTC | CASSLSRQGSNYGYTF | TRBV7-8 | NA | TRBJ1-2 | NA | 16